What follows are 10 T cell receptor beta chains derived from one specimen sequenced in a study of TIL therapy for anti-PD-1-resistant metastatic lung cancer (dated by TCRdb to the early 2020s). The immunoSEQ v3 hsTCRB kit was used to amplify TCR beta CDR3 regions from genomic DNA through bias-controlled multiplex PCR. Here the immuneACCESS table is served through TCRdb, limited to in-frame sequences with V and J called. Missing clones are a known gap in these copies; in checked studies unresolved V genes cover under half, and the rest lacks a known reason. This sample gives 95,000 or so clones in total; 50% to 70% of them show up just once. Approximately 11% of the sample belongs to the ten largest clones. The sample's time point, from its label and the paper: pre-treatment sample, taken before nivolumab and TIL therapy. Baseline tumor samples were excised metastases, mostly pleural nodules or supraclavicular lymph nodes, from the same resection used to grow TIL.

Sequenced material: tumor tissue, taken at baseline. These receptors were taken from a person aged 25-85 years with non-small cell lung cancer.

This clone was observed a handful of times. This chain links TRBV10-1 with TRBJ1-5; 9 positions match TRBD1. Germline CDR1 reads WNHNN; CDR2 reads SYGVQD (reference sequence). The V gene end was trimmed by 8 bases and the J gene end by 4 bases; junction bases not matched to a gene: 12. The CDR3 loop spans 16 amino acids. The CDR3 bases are TGCGCCAGCGTCGTGAACCGGGACAGGGTGAATCAGCCCCAGCATTTT. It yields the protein CASVVNRDRVNQPQHF.

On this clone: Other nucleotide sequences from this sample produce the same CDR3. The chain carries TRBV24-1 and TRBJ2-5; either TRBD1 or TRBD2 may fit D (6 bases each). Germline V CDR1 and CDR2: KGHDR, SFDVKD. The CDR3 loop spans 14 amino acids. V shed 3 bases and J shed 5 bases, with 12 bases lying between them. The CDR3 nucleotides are TGTGCCACCAGTGATACCGGGGGCCGGGAGACCCAGTACTTC. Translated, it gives CATSDTGGRETQYF.

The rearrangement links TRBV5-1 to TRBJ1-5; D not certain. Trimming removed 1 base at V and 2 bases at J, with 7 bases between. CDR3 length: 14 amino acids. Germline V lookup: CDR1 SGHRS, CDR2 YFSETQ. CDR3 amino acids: CASSLTAGNQPQHF. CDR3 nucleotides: TGCGCCAGCAGCTTGACGGCCGGCAATCAGCCCCAGCATTTT.

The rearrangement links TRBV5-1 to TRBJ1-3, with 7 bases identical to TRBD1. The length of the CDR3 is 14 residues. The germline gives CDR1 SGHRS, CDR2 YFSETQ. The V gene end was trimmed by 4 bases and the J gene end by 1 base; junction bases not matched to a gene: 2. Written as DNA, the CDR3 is TGCGCCAGCAGCAAGGGGGCTTCTGGAAACACCATATATTTT. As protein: CASSKGASGNTIYF. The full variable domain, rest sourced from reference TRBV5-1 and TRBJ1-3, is KAGVTQTPRYLIKTRGQQVTLSCSPISGHRSVSWYQQTPGQGLQFLFEYFSETQRNKGNFPGRFSGRQFSNSRSEMNVSTLELGDSALYLCASSKGASGNTIYFGEGSWLTVV.

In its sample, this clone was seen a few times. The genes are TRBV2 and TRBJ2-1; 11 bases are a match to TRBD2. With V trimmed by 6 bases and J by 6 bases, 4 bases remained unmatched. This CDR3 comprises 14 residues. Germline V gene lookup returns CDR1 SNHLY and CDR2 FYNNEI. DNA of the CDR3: TGTGCCAGCAGACAACTAGCGGGGGCCAATGAGCAGTTCTTC. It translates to CASRQLAGANEQFF.

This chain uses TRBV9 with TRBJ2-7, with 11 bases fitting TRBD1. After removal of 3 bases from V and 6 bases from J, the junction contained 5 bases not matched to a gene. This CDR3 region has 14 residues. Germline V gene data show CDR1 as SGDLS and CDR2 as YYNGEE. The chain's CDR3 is CASSADRGRGEQYF. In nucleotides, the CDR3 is TGTGCCAGCAGCGCGGACAGGGGGCGCGGCGAGCAGTACTTC.

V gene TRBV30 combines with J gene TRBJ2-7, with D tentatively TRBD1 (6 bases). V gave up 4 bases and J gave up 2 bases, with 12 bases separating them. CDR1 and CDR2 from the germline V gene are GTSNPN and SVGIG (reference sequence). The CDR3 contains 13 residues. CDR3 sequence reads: CAWTRDIAYEQYF. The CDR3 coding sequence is TGTGCCTGGACGAGGGACATCGCCTACGAGCAGTACTTC.

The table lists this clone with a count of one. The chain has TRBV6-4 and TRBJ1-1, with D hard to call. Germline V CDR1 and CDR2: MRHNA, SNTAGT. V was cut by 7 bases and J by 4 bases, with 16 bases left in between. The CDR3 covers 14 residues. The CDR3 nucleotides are TGTGCCAGCACTGGTCGGAGCCCGGGCACTGAAGCTTTCTTT. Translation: CASTGRSPGTEAFF.

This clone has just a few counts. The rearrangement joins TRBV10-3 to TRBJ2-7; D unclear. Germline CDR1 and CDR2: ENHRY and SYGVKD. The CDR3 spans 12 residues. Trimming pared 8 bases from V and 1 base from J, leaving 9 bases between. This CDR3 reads CAILTPSYEQYF. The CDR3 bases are TGTGCCATCCTGACGCCATCCTACGAGCAGTACTTC.

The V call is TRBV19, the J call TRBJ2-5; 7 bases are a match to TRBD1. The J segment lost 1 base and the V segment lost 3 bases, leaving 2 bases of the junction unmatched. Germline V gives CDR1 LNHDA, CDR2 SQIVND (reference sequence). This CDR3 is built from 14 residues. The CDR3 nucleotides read TGTGCCAGTAGTATGGACAGGACCCAAGAGACCCAGTACTTC. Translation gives CASSMDRTQETQYF.